This TCR beta chain appears in the sequencing data of a study of cytomegalovirus exposure and HLA in healthy donors. About the study: HLA-typed donors were the source of around 85 million unique TCRs held in an early data release. Most donors, 70% to 85% of 350 to 450 genotyped, fell in the Caucasian-associated ancestry cluster.

With 60 Vbeta and 13 Jbeta primers, the PCR was carried out. Some clones are missing from TCRdb's copy, which holds only in-frame ones; the method was immunoSEQ multiplex PCR. The data contain tens of thousands of clones, around 67% of them seen just once; the ten biggest clones take up 20% to 25%. Findings of the study overall: As a later analysis revealed, most CMV-associated TCR beta chains appeared HLA-restricted. Later genetic work tied a missense DCLRE1C variant to beta-chain V and J trimming.

As to this clone: Its specificity is not known.

This clonotype originated in a woman in her fifties or sixties in good health and CMV-seropositive. The sample taken for sequencing was PBMCs.

The CDR3, as DNA: TGTGCCAGCAGTTACGGCTCTTATGGCTACACCTTC. Translating it yields CASSYGSYGYTF. This chain links TRBV6-6 with TRBJ1-2; no clear D. The CDR3 extends over 12 amino acids. Germline assignment: CDR1 MNHNY and CDR2 SVGAGI (reference sequence). V lost 2 bases, J lost 5 bases, and 6 bases lay in between.